This T cell receptor (beta chain) originates from a study of blood T cells in healthy people across ages. Next came a second PCR, run for about 6 to 12 cycles, which used a sample-barcoded 5' primer along with a J-beta primer mix. One entry per CDR3 protein, called by TCRdb with MiXCR from the 5' RACE reads. The sample has roughly 1,700,000 distinct CDR3 sequences; under 30% are singletons. Many counts were recorded for this clonotype. Looked up from germline, CDR1 is LGHNT and CDR2 is FRNRAP. The CDR3 spans 13 residues. Trimming cost V 4 bases and J 1 base, with 7 bases left between them. The specimen was blood. The genes are TRBV12-5 and TRBJ2-5, with D uncertain. The source of this sequence is a woman in her 30s in good health. Here the CDR3 DNA reads TGTGCTAGTGGTTCCACAACCCAAGAGACCCAGTACTTC. Translating gives CASGSTTQETQYF.